The 14 T cell receptor beta chains below were found in one sample sequenced in a study of CXCR3-negative and CXCR3-positive naive CD8 T cells. Broader study findings: The study found more hydrophobic TRB CDR3s in CXCR3-positive naive cells than in CXCR3-negative naive cells.

The study made its TRB cDNA libraries by 5' RACE, adding UMI labels. TCRdb re-analyzed the 5' RACE reads; it lists each CDR3 protein once, without DNA. The table lists approximately 100,000 distinct CDR3 sequences. Antigen specificity for these receptors is unknown. Sample: naive CXCR3+ CD8+ T cells from blood. The subset was: CD45RO-CCR7+CD27+CD95- naive CD8+ T cells expressing CXCR3 (TNR3+). The source is a human donor in good health. Some clones in this sample may be carry-over from other donors' samples.

The V gene is TRBV4-1, the J gene TRBJ2-1; the D call of TRBD1 rests on TCRdb alone, since no DNA is present to check it. The germline V gene has CDR1 MGHRA and CDR2 YSYEKL. The CDR3 is 15 residues long. The CDR3 is CASRVPGHTYNEQFF.

The chain combines TRBV5-6 with TRBJ1-4. This CDR3 comprises 15 residues. Germline loops: CDR1 SGHDT, CDR2 YYEEEE. The CDR3 reads CASSLSGDLRTRLFF.

The genes are TRBV6-5 and TRBJ2-1; as DNA is missing, the TRBD2 call by TCRdb cannot be tested. The CDR3 totals 18 residues. The V gene's germline CDR1 is MNHEY and CDR2 SVGAGI. CDR3: CASSYNLAGGPIIDEQFF.

This chain links TRBV6-5 with TRBJ2-3; checking the TCRdb D call of TRBD2 is not possible without DNA. This CDR3 has 16 residues. The germline V gene encodes CDR1 MNHEY and CDR2 SVGAGI. CDR3 protein: CASSYSTGRGTDTQYF.

J is TRBJ2-7 and V is TRBV19; TCRdb calls TRBD1, which cannot be checked without DNA. Germline V CDR1 and CDR2: LNHDA, SQIVND (reference sequence). The CDR3 has 14 residues. The chain's CDR3 is CASSTWDNSYEQYF. Drawing the rest from reference TRBV19 and TRBJ2-7, the complete variable domain is DGGITQSPKYLFRKEGQNVTLSCEQNLNHDAMYWYRQDPGQGLRLIYYSQIVNDFQKGDIAEGYSVSREKKESFPLTVTSAQKNPTAFYLCASSTWDNSYEQYFGPGTRLTVT.

This sequence joins TRBV6-6 and TRBJ1-6; the D call of TRBD1 rests on TCRdb alone, since no DNA is present to check it. Germline values: CDR1 MNHNY, CDR2 SVGAGI (reference sequence). CDR3 length: 15 amino acids. CDR3 amino acids: CASSQGQGDGSPLHF.

The CDR3 here is CASSPDRTGELFF. The chain carries TRBV12-3 or TRBV12-4 and TRBJ2-2; TCRdb's assignment of TRBD1 cannot be checked, as there is no DNA. The CDR3 has 13 amino acids.

The chain combines TRBV25-1 with TRBJ2-7. Germline V lookup: CDR1 MGHDK, CDR2 SYGVNS. CDR3 length: 13 amino acids. CDR3 in amino acids: CASSGRGSYEQYF.

This sequence joins TRBV7-2 and TRBJ1-2. CDR1 and CDR2 from the germline V gene are SGHTA and FQGNSA. There are 14 residues in the CDR3. CDR3: CASSLARPLDGYTF. Using reference TRBV7-2 and TRBJ1-2 for the parts outside the CDR3, the full variable domain is GAGVSQSPSNKVTEKGKDVELRCDPISGHTALYWYRQSLGQGLEFLIYFQGNSAPDKSGLPSDRFSAERTGGSVSTLTIQRTQQEDSAVYLCASSLARPLDGYTFGSGTRLTVV.

The CDR3 region is CASSTRDSSYNEQFF. V gene TRBV28 combines with J gene TRBJ2-1; TCRdb lists TRBD2, though no DNA is available to test this call. This CDR3 contains 15 residues. Germline V gene lookup returns CDR1 MDHEN and CDR2 SYDVKM. The full variable domain, with the rest looked up from reference TRBV28 and TRBJ2-1, is DVKVTQSSRYLVKRTGEKVFLECVQDMDHENMFWYRQDPGLGLRLIYFSYDVKMKEKGDIPEGYSVSREKKERFSLILESASTNQTSMYLCASSTRDSSYNEQFFGPGTRLTVL.

The chain employs TRBV6-2 or TRBV6-3 and TRBJ2-2. Germline V gene lookup returns CDR1 MNHEY and CDR2 SVGEGT. The CDR3 has 15 amino acids. The CDR3 spells CASSYLGAVNTRLFF.

The chain joins TRBV27 to TRBJ2-1; there is no DNA to check the TCRdb D call of TRBD2. The CDR3 loop spans 15 amino acids. The germline V gene has CDR1 MNHEY and CDR2 SMNVEV (reference sequence). The CDR3 here is CASSFNLAGAREQFF.

The CDR3 spells CSVEPRDRGYNEQFF. The rearrangement uses TRBV29-1 and TRBJ2-1; the D gene TCRdb calls, TRBD1, cannot be checked with no DNA. The CDR3 loop spans 15 amino acids. In germline, CDR1 is SQVTM, CDR2 ANQGSEA.

The chain couples TRBV4-1 to TRBJ2-3. Germline V gene data show CDR1 as MGHRA and CDR2 as YSYEKL. CDR3 length: 15 amino acids. This CDR3 is CASSQENGRTDTQYF.